This paragraph covers one T cell receptor (beta chain) sequence. CDR1 and CDR2 (germline): KGHDR, SFDVKD. V was clipped by 4 bases and J by 7 bases, with 16 bases between them. This CDR3 comprises 15 residues. The sample is drawn from a study of T cell responses to AZD1222 COVID-19 vaccine. Sequencing was performed with immunoSEQ multiplex PCR; in TCRdb, only in-frame clones are kept and a portion is missing. In the table there are some 200,000 clones, approximately 90% of which are singletons. The material was peripheral blood, obtained 28 days after the second AZD1222 dose. This clonotype originated in an adult who received the AZD1222 COVID-19 vaccine. V and J are TRBV24-1 and TRBJ2-1, with D unresolved. DNA of the CDR3: TGTGCCACCAGTGACCCTCCGGGCAGAGGTAATGAGCAGTTCTTC. Translation: CATSDPPGRGNEQFF.